A single sample gave rise to the 13 T cell receptor beta chains below, sequenced in a study of OX40 agonist ivuxolimab in advanced cancers. The repertoire was sequenced with immunoSEQ multiplex PCR; TCRdb's copy has only in-frame clones and lacks some. The sample lists roughly 83,000 clones; roughly nine tenths were seen once. Sequencing was performed on CD4+ or CD8+ T cells sorted from blood, taken in a trial of the OX40 agonist ivuxolimab. These receptors were collected from an adult with an advanced solid tumor such as melanoma, head and neck, liver or kidney cancer.

The CDR3 loop reads CATSRVRGLGNEQFF. The CDR3 nucleotides read TGTGCCACCAGCAGAGTAAGGGGGCTGGGGAATGAGCAGTTCTTC. The chain combines TRBV15 with TRBJ2-1, with 7 bases aligning to TRBD1. Germline values: CDR1 LNHNV, CDR2 YYDKDF (reference sequence). V was clipped by 1 base and J by 7 bases; unmatched bases: 7. The CDR3 is 15 amino acids. Based on the CDR3 plus reference TRBV15 and TRBJ2-1, the full variable domain is DAMVIQNPRYQVTQFGKPVTLSCSQTLNHNVMYWYQQKSSQAPKLLFHYYDKDFNNEADTPDNFQSRRPNTSFCFLDIRSPGLGDTAMYLCATSRVRGLGNEQFFGPGTRLTVL.

In this sample, this clone turned up a few times. The V and J genes are TRBV6-5 and TRBJ2-7; D is unclear. Germline V CDR1 and CDR2: MNHEY, SVGAGI. V lost 6 bases, J lost 7 bases, and 10 bases lay in between. This CDR3 is 11 amino acids long. CDR3 residues: CASSLGEEQYF. As DNA, the CDR3 is TGTGCCAGCAGCCTGGGTGAAGAGCAGTACTTC.

The chain carries TRBV4-2 and TRBJ2-7, with 9 bases lining up with TRBD2. The CDR3 contains 16 residues. V lost 5 bases and J lost 2; bases outside the gene matches: 10. From germline, CDR1 is LGHNA and CDR2 YNFKEQ. CDR3 in amino acids: CASSGDSSGIPYEQYF. For the CDR3, the DNA is TGTGCCAGCAGCGGGGACTCTAGCGGGATCCCCTACGAGCAGTACTTC.

CDR3 amino acids: CASSLGQVVPHEQFF. The CDR3 DNA reads TGTGCCAGCAGCTTGGGACAGGTGGTTCCCCATGAGCAGTTCTTC. J is TRBJ2-1 and V is TRBV13; 8 nucleotides agree with TRBD1. Germline V gives CDR1 PRHDT, CDR2 FYEKMQ (reference sequence). V shed 3 bases, J shed 8 bases, and the junction held 9 bases outside the gene matches. CDR3 length equals 15 residues.

The chain is built from TRBV7-8 and TRBJ2-1; 7 bases are shared with TRBD2. V lost 4 bases and J lost 2; bases outside the gene matches: 2. Germline V gene sequence: CDR1 SGHVS, CDR2 FQNEAQ. There are 14 residues in the CDR3. Here the CDR3 DNA reads TGTGCCAGCAGCTACAGCGGGGCCTACAATGAGCAGTTCTTC. Translation: CASSYSGAYNEQFF.

The count of this clone is one. The chain couples TRBV7-8 to TRBJ1-5, with D unclear. The germline V gene has CDR1 SGHVS and CDR2 FQNEAQ. CDR3 length: 12 amino acids. Between the trimmed V and J ends, which lost 3 bases and 4 bases, there was a span of 4 bases. CDR3 protein: CASSFLNQPQHF. In DNA form, the CDR3 reads TGTGCCAGCAGCTTCCTTAATCAGCCCCAGCATTTT.

The chain is built from TRBV9 and TRBJ1-2; D remains ambiguous. The germline gives CDR1 SGDLS, CDR2 YYNGEE. This CDR3 is built from 14 residues. The germline V and J ends were trimmed by 0 bases and 3 bases, with 9 bases remaining between them. CDR3 in DNA: TGTGCCAGCAGCGTAGGGTCTGGGGACTATGGCTACACCTTC. Translating gives CASSVGSGDYGYTF.

The V and J genes are TRBV28 and TRBJ1-2, with D uncertain. CDR3 size: 12 residues. Germline V CDR1 and CDR2: MDHEN, SYDVKM. V gave up 5 bases and J gave up 4 bases, with 8 bases separating them. The CDR3 sequence: CASSLPFYGYTF. Written as DNA, the CDR3 is TGTGCCAGCAGTCTTCCCTTCTATGGCTACACCTTC.

In its sample, this clone was seen once. CDR3 sequence reads: CSVTPPNTEAFF. The CDR3 bases are TGCAGCGTAACCCCCCCGAACACTGAAGCTTTCTTT. The chain recombines TRBV29-1 with TRBJ1-1; unclear D gene. CDR3 length: 12 amino acids. The germline CDR1 and CDR2 sequences are SQVTM and ANQGSEA. The V end was cut by 6 bases, the J end by 1 base, with 9 bases between.

The chain combines TRBV4-1 with TRBJ1-4; 9 bases map to TRBD1. The germline V gene encodes CDR1 MGHRA and CDR2 YSYEKL. This CDR3 is built from 16 residues. Trimming took 0 bases from V and 7 from J; bases not matched to a gene: 6. This chain's CDR3 is CASSQDPGDRVEKLFF. In DNA form, the CDR3 reads TGCGCCAGCAGCCAAGATCCTGGGGACAGGGTTGAAAAACTGTTTTTT.

This rearrangement joins TRBV4-1 to TRBJ1-5; D possibly corresponds to TRBD1 (6 bases). The CDR3 extends over 14 amino acids. V gave up 0 bases and J gave up 7 bases, with 10 bases separating them. The germline gives CDR1 MGHRA, CDR2 YSYEKL. The CDR3 nucleotides are TGCGCCAGCAGCCAAGATGTGGGGGGCCAGCCCCAGCATTTT. It translates to CASSQDVGGQPQHF.

V usage is TRBV4-3 and J usage is TRBJ2-1, with 9 bases aligning to TRBD2. Germline CDR1 is LGHNA and CDR2 is YSLEER. The CDR3 contains 17 residues. The V and J ends lost 2 bases and 5 bases, in that order; junction bases with no gene match: 10. This CDR3 reads CASSQKELAGWDNEQFF. CDR3 DNA sequence: TGCGCCAGCAGCCAAAAAGAGCTAGCGGGGTGGGACAATGAGCAGTTCTTC.

Here the CDR3 DNA reads TGTGCCAGCAGCTTCGGGGGTTGGTCAACTGAAGCTTTCTTT. Amino acid sequence: CASSFGGWSTEAFF. V is TRBV7-9 and J is TRBJ1-1; D may be TRBD1 (5 bases). The CDR3 length is 14 residues. The germline gives CDR1 SEHNR, CDR2 FQNEAQ (reference sequence). With 3 bases removed from V and 5 bases from J, the gap between germline ends came to 13 bases.